Sequencing of this TCR beta chain was carried out in a study of blood T cell repertoires in COVID-19. Sequenced by immunoSEQ multiplex PCR; TCRdb stores in-frame clones only, minus some. The sample yields 90,000 to 120,000 clones, approximately 88% seen once. V was trimmed by 2 bases and J by 5 bases, leaving 16 bases between them. Germline-derived CDR1 and CDR2 are SGHKS and YYEKEE (reference sequence). The CDR3 has 15 amino acids. The sample comprised peripheral blood. The chain employs TRBV5-5 and TRBJ1-1; D not certain. The TCR comes from a middle-aged man with active or convalescent COVID-19. The CDR3 DNA reads as TGTGCCAGCAGCTTACGGGCGGGCGTCGGGACTGAAGCTTTCTTT. This codes for CASSLRAGVGTEAFF.